The subject of this entry is one T cell receptor beta chain. The entry originates in a study of blood T cell repertoires in COVID-19. Clones were sequenced by immunoSEQ multiplex PCR, and TCRdb holds only the in-frame ones, with some missing. The top ten clones hold more than 1.3% of a sample with approximately 150,000 clones, 84% of them seen once. Germline CDR1 is SQVTM and CDR2 is ANQGSEA. The CDR3 covers 13 residues. After removal of 6 bases from V and 6 bases from J, the junction contained 6 bases not matched to a gene. V and J are TRBV29-1 and TRBJ2-1, with 9 nucleotides matching TRBD2. Sequenced input: peripheral blood. The source is a man in his sixties with acute or convalescent COVID-19. The CDR3 DNA sequence: TGCAGCGTCTCCGGGACTAGCTTCAATGAGCAGTTCTTC. Amino acids: CSVSGTSFNEQFF.